These 13 T cell receptor beta chains originate from one sample sequenced in a study of shared clonotypes between healthy human individuals. The method was immunoSEQ multiplex PCR; TCRdb's version includes in-frame clones alone and lacks a portion of them. There are millions of clones in the sample; 93% occur only once, and 0.35% to 0.5% lies in the top ten. What was sequenced was naive CD4+ T cells from PBMCs. The subset denotes: CD45RA+ positively selected. The receptor set was obtained from a man between 18 and 29 years old in good health. Some clones in this sample may be carry-over from other donors' samples.

The chain uses TRBV14 and TRBJ2-1; TRBD1 might be the D (5 bases). This CDR3 spans 15 amino acids. V lost 1 base and J lost 7, with 14 bases in between. The germline CDR1 and CDR2 sequences are SGHDN and FVKESK. The CDR3 protein is CASSQGQGWWNEQFF. In DNA, the CDR3 is TGTGCCAGCAGCCAAGGGCAGGGTTGGTGGAATGAGCAGTTCTTC. The entire variable domain, with the rest obtained from reference TRBV14 and TRBJ2-1, is as follows: EAGVTQFPSHSVIEKGQTVTLRCDPISGHDNLYWYRRVMGKEIKFLLHFVKESKQDESGMPNNRFLAERTGGTYSTLKVQPAELEDSGVYFCASSQGQGWWNEQFFGPGTRLTVL.

CDR3 bases: TGTGCCAGCAGAGTTCAAGGGGGGCTTACGGAGACCCAGTACTTC. Translating gives CASRVQGGLTETQYF. This sequence joins TRBV28 and TRBJ2-5; D might be TRBD1 or TRBD2, each matching 6 bases. Deletions cut 6 bases from V and 5 bases from J, with 19 bases between. The CDR3 totals 15 residues. Germline V gene lookup returns CDR1 MDHEN and CDR2 SYDVKM.

The chain joins TRBV28 to TRBJ2-7, with TRBD1 as a possible D gene (5 bases). CDR1 and CDR2 (germline): MDHEN, SYDVKM. The CDR3 covers 14 residues. V was cut by 5 bases and J by 7 bases, with 18 bases left in between. This CDR3 is CASSPPMGRIEQYF. The CDR3, as DNA: TGTGCCAGCAGTCCCCCGATGGGGCGTATTGAGCAGTACTTC. Full variable domain (rest looked up from reference TRBV28 and TRBJ2-7): DVKVTQSSRYLVKRTGEKVFLECVQDMDHENMFWYRQDPGLGLRLIYFSYDVKMKEKGDIPEGYSVSREKKERFSLILESASTNQTSMYLCASSPPMGRIEQYFGPGTRLTVT.

The chain recombines TRBV6-6 with TRBJ2-5; D is perhaps TRBD1 (6 bases). Germline V CDR1 and CDR2: MNHNY, SVGAGI (reference sequence). V lost 5 bases and J lost 2, with 15 bases in between. CDR3 length: 15 amino acids. The CDR3 nucleotides are TGTGCCAGCAGTGGTCGACAGGTCGGACAAGAGACCCAGTACTTC. It yields the protein CASSGRQVGQETQYF.

V and J are TRBV6-6 and TRBJ2-7; 8 nucleotides align to TRBD2. Losses at the gene ends were 6 bases for V and 3 bases for J; bases not matched to a gene: 10. Germline lookup yields CDR1 MNHNY and CDR2 SVGAGI (reference sequence). The CDR3 length is 15 residues. The DNA of the CDR3 is TGTGCCAGCAGCTCCAAAGCGGGAGTAGGCTACGAGCAGTACTTC. It specifies CASSSKAGVGYEQYF.

J is TRBJ1-1 and V is TRBV13; 8 positions agree with TRBD1. CDR1 and CDR2 from the germline V gene are PRHDT and FYEKMQ (reference sequence). The J segment lost 8 bases and the V segment lost 3 bases, leaving 14 bases of the junction unmatched. The CDR3 length is 16 residues. The CDR3: CASSFLNQGAVQEAFF. The CDR3 DNA sequence: TGTGCCAGCAGCTTCCTAAACCAGGGGGCTGTACAAGAAGCTTTCTTT.

The chain employs TRBV18 and TRBJ2-2, with TRBD2 identical over 8 bases. V shed 1 base, J shed 3 bases, and the junction held 4 bases outside the gene matches. There are 16 residues in the CDR3. Germline CDR1 and CDR2: KGHSH and LQKENI. The DNA for the CDR3 is TGTGCCAGCTCACCACTTGCCGGGAGGGACACCGGGGAGCTGTTTTTT. This encodes CASSPLAGRDTGELFF.

The CDR3: CASSRTGGRFF. The DNA for the CDR3 is TGTGCCAGCAGCCGAACAGGGGGGCGGTTCTTC. The J gene is TRBJ2-1, the V gene TRBV28; 8 bases line up with TRBD1. The CDR3 spans 11 residues. Unmatched junction bases numbered 7, after V lost 6 bases and J lost 15 bases. Germline CDR1 and CDR2: MDHEN and SYDVKM.

This chain connects TRBV6-6 to TRBJ1-2; D gene uncertain. V was clipped by 5 bases and J by 1 base, with 11 bases between them. Germline-derived CDR1 and CDR2 are MNHNY and SVGAGI (reference sequence). The CDR3 spans 14 residues. CDR3 sequence (DNA): TGTGCCAGCAGTCGGCAGGAAATTAACTATGGCTACACCTTC. Its protein product is CASSRQEINYGYTF.

The gene calls are TRBV11-2 and TRBJ2-1, with D perhaps matching TRBD2 (5 bases). Germline CDR1 and CDR2: SGHAT and FQNNGV. The CDR3 has 18 amino acids. V gave up 5 bases and J gave up 0 bases, with 20 bases separating them. The CDR3: CASSTRLEVYSSYNEQFF. The CDR3, as DNA: TGTGCCAGCAGCACACGGCTGGAGGTGTATAGCTCCTACAATGAGCAGTTCTTC.

The chain combines TRBV7-2 with TRBJ2-7, with D perhaps TRBD1 or TRBD2 (5 bases each). The V end was cut by 5 bases, the J end by 5 bases, with 19 bases between. The length of the CDR3 is 15 residues. Germline V lookup: CDR1 SGHTA, CDR2 FQGNSA. The CDR3 region is CASSTTGTLPNEQYF. Written as DNA, the CDR3 is TGTGCCAGCAGCACAACCGGGACCCTCCCCAACGAGCAGTACTTC.

This clone was seen just once. This chain connects TRBV2 to TRBJ1-5, with a possible D match to TRBD1 (6 bases). V lost 6 bases and J 4 bases, leaving 10 bases between the germline ends. Germline loops: CDR1 SNHLY, CDR2 FYNNEI. There are 13 residues in the CDR3. The CDR3 sequence is CASRSTGNQPQHF. The DNA for the CDR3 is TGTGCCAGCAGAAGTACAGGGAATCAGCCCCAGCATTTT.

V usage is TRBV7-9 and J usage is TRBJ2-2; TRBD2 agrees at 8 bases. The CDR3 has 16 residues. CDR1 and CDR2 from the germline V gene are SEHNR and FQNEAQ (reference sequence). The V gene end was trimmed by 1 base and the J gene end by 6 bases; junction bases not matched to a gene: 7. The CDR3 DNA is TGTGCCAGCAGCTTAGTTCCTAGCGGGTATTCCGGGGAGCTGTTTTTT. Protein: CASSLVPSGYSGELFF.